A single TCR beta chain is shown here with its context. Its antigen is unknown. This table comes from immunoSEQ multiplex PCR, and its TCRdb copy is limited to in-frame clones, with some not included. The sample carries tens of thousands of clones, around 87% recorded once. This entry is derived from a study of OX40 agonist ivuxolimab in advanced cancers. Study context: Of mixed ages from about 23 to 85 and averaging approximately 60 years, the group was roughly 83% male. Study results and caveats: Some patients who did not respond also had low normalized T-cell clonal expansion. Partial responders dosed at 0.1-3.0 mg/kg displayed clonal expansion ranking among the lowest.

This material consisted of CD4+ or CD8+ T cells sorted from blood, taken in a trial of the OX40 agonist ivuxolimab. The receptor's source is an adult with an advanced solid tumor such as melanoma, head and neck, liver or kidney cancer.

CDR3 bases: TGTGCCACCTCAGGGCTCCCTGGAAACACCATATATTTT. As protein: CATSGLPGNTIYF. This chain connects TRBV2 to TRBJ1-3, with D possibly TRBD1 on 5 matching bases. CDR3 length equals 13 residues. The V gene lost 10 bases and the J gene lost 2 bases, with 12 bases spanning the gap. Germline loops: CDR1 SNHLY, CDR2 FYNNEI.